The TCR beta chain under discussion was sequenced for a study of tumor and adjacent non-tumor tissue in lung cancer. Across the study: Patients comprised about a dozen adenocarcinoma, a couple of squamous cell carcinoma and 1 small cell lung cancer. Aged roughly 31 to 85 years, patients included more than nine men and about 5 women with stage I to III disease. The study, taken as a whole, reports: Top 100 clones took a larger repertoire share in normal lung.

The library came from three nested PCR rounds adapted from ARM-PCR protocols. MiXCR, applied by TCRdb to the multiplex PCR reads, yields one record per CDR3 protein. The repertoire holds 84,000 or so distinct CDR3 sequences, 61% seen once, with more than 14% in the top ten. A word on this clonotype: Its antigen is not identified.

No cell sorting was done before RNA was extracted from the tissue. Donors were chemotherapy-naive, newly diagnosed lung cancer surgical patients in China, August–late 2014. The CDR3 extends over 15 amino acids. The V and J ends lost 5 bases and 7 bases, in that order; junction bases with no gene match: 15. Germline assignment: CDR1 SQVTM and CDR2 ANQGSEA. J is TRBJ2-7 and V is TRBV29-1, with 9 bases matching TRBD2. The specimen was lung tumor tissue. The source of this sequence is a man between 65 and 85 years old with non-small cell lung cancer. The chain's CDR3 is CSVRRVPGTSYEQYF. The CDR3 bases are TGCAGCGTTAGAAGGGTCCCGGGGACTAGCTATGAGCAGTACTTC.